This T cell receptor beta chain was recorded in a study of immune cell composition in non-small cell lung cancer. On the study more broadly: Most cases were lung adenocarcinoma or squamous cell carcinoma.

In regard to this clone: Its antigen is not identified.

Measured with immunoSEQ multiplex PCR; TCRdb has only the in-frame clones, and not every one. The data show about 4,900 clones, roughly 83% seen once. The CDR3 is made up of 13 amino acids. The germline V and J ends were trimmed by 6 bases and 0 bases, with 9 bases remaining between them. Germline assignment: CDR1 MNHNY and CDR2 SVGAGI (reference sequence). Findings and caveats of the study: Clones >0.5% enriched in tumour were rarer in adenocarcinoma (about 35%) than squamous (around 75%).

This chain joins TRBV6-6 and TRBJ2-7, with D possibly matching TRBD2 (5 bases). The clonotype was recovered from a human donor with non-small cell lung cancer. The sample was lung tumor tissue. The CDR3 protein is CASRHGVSYEQYF. Here the CDR3 DNA reads TGTGCCAGCAGGCACGGGGTCTCCTACGAGCAGTACTTC.